These 9 T cell receptor beta chains originate from one sample sequenced in a study of sequential checkpoint blockade in melanoma (dated by TCRdb to about 2019). Per the publication, the treatment or condition label means: randomized to nivolumab then ipilimumab (arm A) or the reverse (arm B). The library came from the immunoSEQ multiplex PCR assay. The immuneACCESS repertoire file appears here via TCRdb, limited to in-frame rearrangements. These files lack a portion of the clones; in checked studies, under half of the deficit traces to unresolved V genes, and the cause of the others is not known. The sample includes some 9,600 clones, with about 24% observed a single time. The ten largest make up about a sixth of the sample. The material was tumor tissue (inferred from file names), obtained from a patient given nivolumab and ipilimumab in sequence. These receptor sequences come from a human donor with melanoma.

This CDR3 is CASSGGGGSATGELFF. The CDR3 nucleotides read TGTGCCAGCAGCGGGGGAGGCGGGTCGGCCACCGGGGAGCTGTTTTTT. The rearrangement links TRBV9 to TRBJ2-2; the D gene is possibly TRBD2 (6 bases). There are 16 residues in the CDR3. V lost 3 bases and J lost 4, with 16 bases in between. Germline CDR1 reads SGDLS; CDR2 reads YYNGEE.

V and J are TRBV25-1 and TRBJ1-1; unclear D gene. The germline V gene encodes CDR1 MGHDK and CDR2 SYGVNS. V was pared by 2 bases and J by 4 bases, with 8 bases between. The CDR3 sequence is 13 residues long. The DNA for the CDR3 is TGTGCCAGCAGTGAAAAATTTCTCACTGAAGCTTTCTTT. The encoded protein is CASSEKFLTEAFF.

The rearrangement joins TRBV14 to TRBJ2-5, with D perhaps TRBD1 (5 bases). Germline values: CDR1 SGHDN, CDR2 FVKESK. Trimming left V 2 bases short and J 3 bases short, with 19 bases between. This CDR3 comprises 17 residues. In DNA, the CDR3 is TGTGCCAGCAGCCAAATCCCAGGGTTGAACACCAAAGAGACCCAGTACTTC. Its protein is CASSQIPGLNTKETQYF.

There are many counts of this clone. The chain links TRBV28 to TRBJ2-7; 10 bases are a match to TRBD1. CDR3 size: 16 residues. Germline V gene sequence: CDR1 MDHEN, CDR2 SYDVKM. The trim removed 6 bases at V and 1 base at J, leaving 9 bases unmatched. The CDR3 loop reads CASSETGTGDSYEQYF. CDR3 coding DNA: TGTGCCAGCAGCGAAACCGGGACAGGGGATTCCTACGAGCAGTACTTC.

The J gene is TRBJ2-3, the V gene TRBV18; D is ambiguous. Germline values: CDR1 KGHSH, CDR2 LQKENI. The V end was cut by 4 bases, the J end by 0 bases, with 2 bases between. CDR3 length: 12 residues. This CDR3 reads CASSRSTDTQYF. CDR3 nucleotides: TGTGCCAGCTCACGGAGCACAGATACGCAGTATTTT.

There are a few counts of this clone. The V gene is TRBV6-8, the J gene TRBJ2-2; 7 nucleotides agree with TRBD2. Germline CDR1 MNHGY, CDR2 SAAAGT. The CDR3 contains 16 residues. V shed 5 bases and J 1 base; nucleotides not matched to a gene: 7. The CDR3 coding sequence is TGTGCCAGCAGTGACTTCGGGGGGAGGAACACCGGGGAGCTGTTTTTT. Protein: CASSDFGGRNTGELFF.

The V and J genes are TRBV4-1 and TRBJ1-1; D unclear. With 1 base removed from V and 2 bases from J, the gap between germline ends came to 14 bases. The CDR3 has 16 residues. Per germline, CDR1 MGHRA and CDR2 YSYEKL. The CDR3 loop is CASSQVPGGENTEAFF. Written as DNA, the CDR3 is TGCGCCAGCAGCCAAGTGCCTGGAGGCGAAAACACTGAAGCTTTCTTT.

This rearrangement joins TRBV28 to TRBJ2-1, with 11 bases matching TRBD1. The V segment lost 3 bases and the J segment 6 bases; nucleotides outside the gene matches: 4. The CDR3 loop spans 15 amino acids. CDR1 and CDR2 from the germline V gene are MDHEN and SYDVKM. CDR3 in amino acids: CASSLYGTGGNEQFF. The CDR3 DNA is TGTGCCAGCAGTTTGTATGGGACAGGGGGCAATGAGCAGTTCTTC.

This clone was detected a few times. Other DNA sequences in this sample translate to the same CDR3. The chain combines TRBV18 with TRBJ1-5, with a possible D match to TRBD1 (5 bases). V was shortened by 1 base and J by 4 bases, with 11 bases between the two germline ends. This CDR3 comprises 15 residues. CDR1 and CDR2 from the germline V gene are KGHSH and LQKENI. CDR3 in amino acids: CASSPRGEGNQPQHF. In nucleotides, the CDR3 is TGTGCCAGCTCACCACGGGGGGAGGGTAATCAGCCCCAGCATTTT.